This is a list of T cell receptor beta chains from one sample in a study of cytotoxic CD8 clonotypes in ibrutinib-treated CLL. The data were produced by immunoSEQ multiplex PCR, yet TCRdb's version contains in-frame clones alone and is incomplete. This repertoire shows some 170,000 clones, nearly 90% found once; its top ten account for 3% to 3.5%. The sample consisted of PBMCs, taken at disease progression, from a patient treated with ibrutinib. These receptors all stem from a human donor with chronic lymphocytic leukemia. Both conserved end residues are part of each CDR3. D genes are given only for firm matches. Rows give clone size only sometimes, using once, few, many, or a class for an expanded clone.

NA NA TRBJ1-3 TRBV18 CASSPRNSGNTIYF TGTGCCAGCTCACCCCGAAACAGTGGAAACACCATATATTTT
TRBD2 few TRBJ2-7 TRBV5-1 CASRRGAYEQYF TGCGCCAGCAGGCGGGGGGCCTACGAGCAGTACTTC
NA NA TRBJ2-3 TRBV7-2 CASSLSAGDWSDTQYF TGTGCCAGCAGCTTATCGGCAGGGGACTGGTCAGATACGCAGTATTTT
NA NA TRBJ1-5 TRBV7-2 CASSLGSWGEQPQHF TGTGCCAGCAGCTTAGGCTCGTGGGGGGAACAGCCCCAGCATTTT
TRBD1 NA TRBJ2-3 TRBV5-1 CASSLEGGSDTQYF TGCGCCAGCAGCTTGGAAGGGGGCTCAGATACGCAGTATTTT
NA NA TRBJ1-1 TRBV5-6 CASSLLGGSNTEAFF TGTGCCAGCAGCTTGTTGGGGGGCTCGAACACTGAAGCTTTCTTT
NA NA TRBJ2-2 TRBV4-1 CASSQFGRGNTGELFF TGCGCCAGCAGCCAATTTGGACGGGGGAACACCGGGGAGCTGTTTTTT
NA NA TRBJ2-1 TRBV29-1 CSDGGLNYNEQFF TGCAGCGATGGGGGACTTAATTACAATGAGCAGTTCTTC
NA NA TRBJ1-1 TRBV6-6 CASSYAGQQNEAFF TGTGCCAGCAGTTACGCGGGACAACAAAATGAAGCTTTCTTT
TRBD1 few TRBJ1-2 TRBV19 CASTWDRGYGYTF TGTGCCAGTACCTGGGACAGGGGCTATGGCTACACCTTC
TRBD2 NA TRBJ2-1 TRBV5-4 CASSLYGLAGGFNEQFF TGTGCCAGCAGCTTGTATGGACTAGCGGGAGGTTTTAATGAGCAGTTCTTC
NA NA TRBJ1-2 TRBV5-1 CASSLGDLYGYTF TGCGCCAGCAGCTTGGGGGACCTCTATGGCTACACCTTC
NA NA TRBJ1-5 TRBV18 CASSGLPNSNQPQHF TGTGCCAGCTCGGGGCTACCGAATAGCAATCAGCCCCAGCATTTT
TRBD1 NA TRBJ1-3 TRBV7-9 CASSLGGQGEDTIYF TGTGCCAGCAGCTTAGGTGGACAGGGTGAGGACACCATATATTTT
NA NA TRBJ2-7 TRBV27 CASSLSAQTYEQYF TGTGCCAGCAGTTTATCGGCACAGACCTACGAGCAGTACTTC
TRBD2 NA TRBJ2-7 TRBV6-1 CASSETAGGGDYEQYF TGTGCCAGCAGTGAGACAGCGGGAGGGGGGGACTACGAGCAGTACTTC
TRBD2 once TRBJ2-6 TRBV5-1 CASSFGLAVSSGANVLTF TGCGCCAGCAGCTTTGGGCTAGCGGTAAGCTCTGGGGCCAACGTCCTGACTTTC
TRBD1 NA TRBJ2-7 TRBV25-1 CASSGGAGTGRSEQYF TGTGCCAGCAGTGGGGGTGCCGGGACAGGGAGGTCCGAGCAGTACTTC
TRBD1 NA TRBJ2-7 TRBV11-1 CASSLDRVDGEQYF TGTGCCAGCAGCTTGGACAGGGTTGATGGCGAGCAGTACTTC
TRBD1 few TRBJ1-5 TRBV2 CASSGTGAYRAQHF TGTGCCAGCAGTGGGACAGGGGCGTATAGGGCCCAGCATTTT
TRBD1 few TRBJ2-7 TRBV19 CASSSGTGSEQYF TGTGCCAGTAGTTCGGGGACAGGGTCCGAGCAGTACTTC
NA once TRBJ1-3 TRBV2 CAQRGLGSGNTIYF TGTGCCCAGCGAGGACTCGGCTCTGGAAACACCATATATTTT
TRBD2 NA TRBJ2-1 TRBV6-4 CASSDSGLAEINEQFF TGTGCCAGCAGTGACTCGGGACTAGCGGAGATTAATGAGCAGTTCTTC
NA NA TRBJ1-2 TRBV29-1 CSPGYGYTF TGCAGCCCGGGGTATGGCTACACCTTC
NA once TRBJ1-3 TRBV6-5 CASSWRGSGNTIYF TGTGCCAGCAGTTGGCGCGGGTCTGGAAACACCATATATTTT
NA NA TRBJ2-3 TRBV19 CASSISRFFSTDTQYF TGTGCCAGTAGTATAAGTAGGTTCTTTAGCACAGATACGCAGTATTTT
TRBD2 once TRBJ2-2 TRBV7-9 CASSLATSASGELFF TGTGCCAGCAGCTTAGCAACTAGCGCTAGCGGGGAGCTGTTTTTT
NA NA TRBJ2-2 TRBV28 CASSLDSSNTGELFF TGTGCCAGCAGTTTGGACAGCTCGAACACCGGGGAGCTGTTTTTT
TRBD2 NA TRBJ2-1 TRBV7-9 CASRPSGISYNEQFF TGTGCCAGCAGACCAAGCGGGATCTCCTACAATGAGCAGTTCTTC
NA NA TRBJ2-4 TRBV29-1 CSVGENIQYF TGCAGCGTTGGAGAAAACATTCAGTACTTC
NA NA TRBJ2-7 TRBV6-5 CASREGGLRVYEQYF TGTGCCAGCAGAGAGGGAGGACTTCGGGTATACGAGCAGTACTTC
NA many TRBJ2-3 TRBV9 CASSEEGEQGTDTQYF TGTGCCAGCAGCGAGGAAGGGGAACAAGGAACAGATACGCAGTATTTT
NA NA TRBJ2-3 TRBV5-1 CASSLEASGTDTQYF TGCGCCAGCAGCTTGGAGGCTAGCGGCACAGATACGCAGTATTTT
TRBD1 NA TRBJ2-7 TRBV5-1 CASSLTWDRAYEQYF TGCGCCAGCAGCTTGACTTGGGACAGGGCCTACGAGCAGTACTTC
NA NA TRBJ1-2 TRBV9 CASSPRHYGYTF TGTGCCAGCAGCCCCCGCCACTATGGCTACACCTTC
TRBD1 NA TRBJ2-7 TRBV6-6 CASSYDRGPYEQYF TGTGCCAGCAGTTACGACAGGGGGCCCTACGAGCAGTACTTC